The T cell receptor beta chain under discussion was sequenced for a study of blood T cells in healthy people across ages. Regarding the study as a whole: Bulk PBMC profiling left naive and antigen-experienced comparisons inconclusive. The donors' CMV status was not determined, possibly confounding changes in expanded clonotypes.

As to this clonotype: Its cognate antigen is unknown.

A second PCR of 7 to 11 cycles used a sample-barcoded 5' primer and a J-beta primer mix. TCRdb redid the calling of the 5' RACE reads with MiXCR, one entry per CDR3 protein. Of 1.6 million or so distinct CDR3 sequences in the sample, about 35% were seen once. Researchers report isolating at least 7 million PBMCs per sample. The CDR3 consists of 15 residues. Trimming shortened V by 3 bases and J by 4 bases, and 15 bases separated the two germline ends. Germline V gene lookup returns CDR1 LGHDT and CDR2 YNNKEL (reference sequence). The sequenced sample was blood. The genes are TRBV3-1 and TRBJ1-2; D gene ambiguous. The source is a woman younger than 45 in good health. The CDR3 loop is CASSHADPGVYGYTF. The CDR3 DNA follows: TGTGCCAGCAGCCATGCGGACCCCGGGGTCTATGGCTACACCTTC.